The clone carrying this T cell receptor (beta chain) was seen a handful of times. Its antigen is not known. This sample stems from a study of cytomegalovirus exposure and HLA in healthy donors. The study's findings and limits: Near-uniform donor sequencing depth was presumed by presence/absence analyses. Confirmation was obtained in vitro that a few CMV-associated chains are specific for CMV antigens.

The PCR made use of 60 Vbeta and 13 Jbeta primers. Libraries were prepared by immunoSEQ multiplex PCR; TCRdb keeps only in-frame clonotypes and omits some of them. The table records some 130,000 clones, 8.5% to 10% of them present only once. It was healthy bone marrow donors who served as donors. The TCR was taken from a man aged 45-65 years in good health and CMV-seronegative. The sequencing input was PBMCs.

CDR3: CATPGSGANVLTF. DNA for the CDR3: TGTGCCACCCCCGGCTCTGGGGCCAACGTCCTGACTTTC. The chain couples TRBV19 to TRBJ2-6; D remains ambiguous. The germline CDR1 and CDR2 sequences are LNHDA and SQIVND (reference sequence). The CDR3 consists of 13 residues. Trimming cost V 10 bases and J 0 bases, with 7 bases left between them.